This T cell receptor (beta chain) was captured by sequencing in a study of blood T cell repertoires in COVID-19. Study details: Recovery meant two consecutive negative NP/OP PCR tests, professional clearance, or resolved symptoms. Sources were T cells, B-cell-depleted T cells, or PBMCs; the material itself was cDNA or gDNA.

Methods used by the authors: How many nucleated cells were present was estimated from reference gene primer amplification. Assay: immunoSEQ multiplex PCR; the TCRdb copy retains only in-frame clones and omits some. The V and J calls and clone size were taken over from that table, and D and trimming were inferred from the DNA. The top ten clones hold 20% to 25% of a sample with roughly 190,000 clones, roughly nine tenths of them seen once. Which cohort a participant joined came from the clinical history participants gave. Germline V CDR1 and CDR2: MNHNS, SASEGT. The CDR3 is made up of 15 amino acids. Trimming at V came to 2 bases and at J to 6 bases, leaving 6 bases not matched to a gene.

The receptor comes from a woman aged 35 to 49 in a cohort exposed to, infected with or recovered from COVID-19 (not recorded which). What was sequenced was PBMCs or T cells enriched from blood (not recorded which). This chain joins TRBV6-1 and TRBJ1-4; 7 nucleotides line up with TRBD1. CDR3 loop: CASSERSDRDEKLFF. The DNA for the CDR3 is TGTGCCAGCAGTGAAAGGAGTGACAGGGATGAAAAACTGTTTTTT.